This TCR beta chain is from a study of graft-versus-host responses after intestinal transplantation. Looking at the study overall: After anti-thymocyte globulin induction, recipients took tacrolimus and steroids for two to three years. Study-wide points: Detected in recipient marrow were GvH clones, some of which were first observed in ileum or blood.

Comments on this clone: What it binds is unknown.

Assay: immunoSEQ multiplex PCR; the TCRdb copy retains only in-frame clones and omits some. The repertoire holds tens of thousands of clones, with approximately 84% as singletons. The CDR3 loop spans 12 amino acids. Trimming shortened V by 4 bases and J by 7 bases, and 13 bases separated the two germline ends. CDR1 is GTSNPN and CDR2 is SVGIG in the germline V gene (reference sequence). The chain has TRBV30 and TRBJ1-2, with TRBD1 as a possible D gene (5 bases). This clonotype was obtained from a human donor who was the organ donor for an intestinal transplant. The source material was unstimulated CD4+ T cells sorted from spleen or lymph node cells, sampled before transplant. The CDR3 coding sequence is TGTGCCTGGAAGGAGGGGAACCCTGGCTACACCTTC. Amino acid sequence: CAWKEGNPGYTF. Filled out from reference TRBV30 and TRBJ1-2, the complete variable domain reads SQTIHQWPATLVQPVGSPLSLECTVEGTSNPNLYWYRQAAGRGLQLLFYSVGIGQISSEVPQNLSASRPQDRQFILSSKKLLLSDSGFYLCAWKEGNPGYTFGSGTRLTVV.